A selection of T cell receptor beta chains follows, all from one sample in a study of CD8+ T cells in alopecia areata. Generated by immunoSEQ multiplex PCR, the TCRdb table keeps only in-frame clones and is missing some. The sample includes around 140,000 clones, about 60% seen only once; the top ten take under 7.5%. The sequencing used CD4+ T cells sorted from blood, collected at week 0. The receptors were gathered from a human donor with alopecia areata. Both conserved end residues are part of each CDR3. Each record gives: J gene, V gene, D gene, CDR3 protein. A D gene is named only where the DNA matches it firmly.

j_gene: TRBJ1-1
v_gene: TRBV29-1
d_gene: TRBD1
CDR3aa: CSVATGVGTEAFF

j_gene: TRBJ2-5
v_gene: TRBV4-3
d_gene: .
CDR3aa: CASSQDPRETQYF

j_gene: TRBJ2-1
v_gene: TRBV30
d_gene: .
CDR3aa: CAWSPIGGKVINEQFF

j_gene: TRBJ2-1
v_gene: TRBV6-5
d_gene: TRBD2
CDR3aa: CASSPTYRGGNEQFF

j_gene: TRBJ2-3
v_gene: TRBV2
d_gene: .
CDR3aa: CASSEGMISSTDTQYF

j_gene: TRBJ2-1
v_gene: TRBV18
d_gene: TRBD1
CDR3aa: CASSPFDRGGNEQFF

j_gene: TRBJ2-2
v_gene: TRBV14
d_gene: .
CDR3aa: CASSQQGATGELFF

j_gene: TRBJ1-5
v_gene: TRBV5-4
d_gene: .
CDR3aa: CASSLKSGPQHF

j_gene: TRBJ2-3
v_gene: TRBV5-1
d_gene: .
CDR3aa: CASSFGQSTDTQYF

j_gene: TRBJ2-3
v_gene: TRBV7-2
d_gene: .
CDR3aa: CASSSTWRLGTQYF

j_gene: TRBJ1-2
v_gene: TRBV5-6
d_gene: TRBD1
CDR3aa: CASSPTPTGNYGYTF

j_gene: TRBJ2-7
v_gene: TRBV5-1
d_gene: .
CDR3aa: CASSLGGDNSYEQYF

j_gene: TRBJ1-2
v_gene: TRBV29-1
d_gene: .
CDR3aa: CSVVDLLAGYTF

j_gene: TRBJ2-5
v_gene: TRBV7-7
d_gene: .
CDR3aa: CASSLGARRETQYF

j_gene: TRBJ1-1
v_gene: TRBV29-1
d_gene: .
CDR3aa: CSVQLQLLGTEAFF

j_gene: TRBJ2-7
v_gene: TRBV18
d_gene: .
CDR3aa: CASSPGSSYEQYF

j_gene: TRBJ2-5
v_gene: TRBV15
d_gene: .
CDR3aa: CATSRDGRMETQYF

j_gene: TRBJ2-1
v_gene: TRBV7-2
d_gene: .
CDR3aa: CASSSQPADSQFF

j_gene: TRBJ2-5
v_gene: TRBV5-1
d_gene: TRBD2
CDR3aa: CASSVSSGGLGETQYF

j_gene: TRBJ1-4
v_gene: TRBV29-1
d_gene: .
CDR3aa: CSVPARGGEKLFF

j_gene: TRBJ2-2
v_gene: TRBV5-1
d_gene: TRBD1
CDR3aa: CASTQGQTNTGELFF

j_gene: TRBJ1-6
v_gene: TRBV11-1
d_gene: TRBD1
CDR3aa: CASGDGTGDSPLHF

j_gene: TRBJ2-1
v_gene: TRBV11-3
d_gene: .
CDR3aa: CASSAPSLGGEQFF

j_gene: TRBJ1-5
v_gene: TRBV2
d_gene: .
CDR3aa: CASMAGNSNQPQHF

j_gene: TRBJ1-6
v_gene: TRBV9
d_gene: .
CDR3aa: CASSVDISYNSPLHF

j_gene: TRBJ2-1
v_gene: TRBV2
d_gene: TRBD2
CDR3aa: CASRLAGGNNEQFF

j_gene: TRBJ1-3
v_gene: TRBV30
d_gene: .
CDR3aa: CAWVDGASATIYF

j_gene: TRBJ1-2
v_gene: TRBV29-1
d_gene: .
CDR3aa: CSVDSQRYGYTF

j_gene: TRBJ2-3
v_gene: TRBV7-9
d_gene: .
CDR3aa: CASSYTDTQYF

j_gene: TRBJ2-1
v_gene: TRBV5-6
d_gene: .
CDR3aa: CASSFFGEQFF

j_gene: TRBJ2-2
v_gene: TRBV2
d_gene: .
CDR3aa: CASNRRAGELFF

j_gene: TRBJ2-1
v_gene: TRBV15
d_gene: TRBD2
CDR3aa: CATSREGLASNEQFF

j_gene: TRBJ2-5
v_gene: TRBV5-1
d_gene: .
CDR3aa: CASSQAVDIETQYF

j_gene: TRBJ1-1
v_gene: TRBV4-3
d_gene: .
CDR3aa: CASSQERGNTEAFF

j_gene: TRBJ2-5
v_gene: TRBV11-2
d_gene: .
CDR3aa: CASSFRETQYF

j_gene: TRBJ2-5
v_gene: TRBV5-1
d_gene: .
CDR3aa: CASSPDRPEETQYF

j_gene: TRBJ2-2
v_gene: TRBV7-9
d_gene: .
CDR3aa: CASSPKTQGRGTGELFF

j_gene: TRBJ1-1
v_gene: TRBV7-9
d_gene: .
CDR3aa: CASSFPGETFF

j_gene: TRBJ2-7
v_gene: TRBV29-1
d_gene: .
CDR3aa: CSVVGGYEQYF

j_gene: TRBJ2-1
v_gene: TRBV29-1
d_gene: .
CDR3aa: CSVGDQGRGIEQFF

j_gene: TRBJ2-5
v_gene: TRBV11-3
d_gene: TRBD1
CDR3aa: CASSGGLTGQETQYF

j_gene: TRBJ2-7
v_gene: TRBV25-1
d_gene: TRBD2
CDR3aa: CASSVAGAYEQYF

j_gene: TRBJ2-1
v_gene: TRBV4-2
d_gene: .
CDR3aa: CASSQDTQGGDEQFF

j_gene: TRBJ2-5
v_gene: TRBV5-1
d_gene: .
CDR3aa: CASSEGQPQETQYF

j_gene: TRBJ2-3
v_gene: TRBV7-8
d_gene: TRBD1
CDR3aa: CASSALRDRSTDTQYF

j_gene: TRBJ1-6
v_gene: TRBV6-5
d_gene: .
CDR3aa: CASSYSIRDNSPLHF

j_gene: TRBJ1-2
v_gene: TRBV7-9
d_gene: .
CDR3aa: CASSSHPANYGYTF

j_gene: TRBJ2-5
v_gene: TRBV5-6
d_gene: .
CDR3aa: CASSLVPNAQETQYF

j_gene: TRBJ2-5
v_gene: TRBV5-1
d_gene: .
CDR3aa: CASSLATGLETQYF

j_gene: TRBJ2-7
v_gene: TRBV11-2
d_gene: TRBD1
CDR3aa: CASSLVDRAYEQYF

j_gene: TRBJ2-7
v_gene: TRBV13
d_gene: .
CDR3aa: CASSQKAGPLDSEQYF

j_gene: TRBJ1-3
v_gene: TRBV29-1
d_gene: .
CDR3aa: CSVRDRAGNTIYF

j_gene: TRBJ2-1
v_gene: TRBV5-6
d_gene: .
CDR3aa: CASSFQAGDNEQFF

j_gene: TRBJ2-5
v_gene: TRBV5-4
d_gene: TRBD2
CDR3aa: CASSPEAGGGGETQYF

j_gene: TRBJ2-7
v_gene: TRBV29-1
d_gene: .
CDR3aa: CSAKSGHGYEQYF

j_gene: TRBJ1-1
v_gene: TRBV5-1
d_gene: .
CDR3aa: CASSLGDEAFF

j_gene: TRBJ2-5
v_gene: TRBV30
d_gene: .
CDR3aa: CAWSLAGVETQYF

j_gene: TRBJ2-7
v_gene: TRBV2
d_gene: TRBD2
CDR3aa: CASSERLATSYEQYF

j_gene: TRBJ1-1
v_gene: TRBV15
d_gene: TRBD1
CDR3aa: CATSRDGQGTEAFF

j_gene: TRBJ2-5
v_gene: TRBV27
d_gene: TRBD2
CDR3aa: CASRWSGGPQETQYF